The clone carrying this T cell receptor (beta chain) appeared a few times. The data are from a study of T cells in Graves' hyperthyroidism and ophthalmopathy. V was cut by 2 bases and J by 0 bases, with 14 bases left in between. This CDR3 region has 17 residues. CDR1 and CDR2 (germline): DFQATT, SNEGSKA (reference sequence). Diagnoses were made from clinical symptoms, serum measures (thyroxine and TRAb), thyroid ultrasound and orbital computed tomography. Amplification of TCR beta CDR3 regions used RNA as the template. HTBI primers were used for first-round RT-PCR of the TCR CDR3. TCRdb independently ran MiXCR on the multiplex PCR reads; one entry per CDR3 protein. Found here are around 600,000 distinct CDR3 sequences, around 14% of them singletons; the top ten hold around 7.3%.

The TCR was taken from a woman aged 25 to 39 with Graves' hyperthyroidism. The gene calls are TRBV20-1 and TRBJ2-6; weak D call: TRBD1 (6 bases). The sample taken for sequencing was blood. This CDR3 is CSARKYRDLSGANVLTF. As DNA, the CDR3 is TGCAGTGCTAGAAAATACAGGGACCTCTCTGGGGCCAACGTCCTGACTTTC.